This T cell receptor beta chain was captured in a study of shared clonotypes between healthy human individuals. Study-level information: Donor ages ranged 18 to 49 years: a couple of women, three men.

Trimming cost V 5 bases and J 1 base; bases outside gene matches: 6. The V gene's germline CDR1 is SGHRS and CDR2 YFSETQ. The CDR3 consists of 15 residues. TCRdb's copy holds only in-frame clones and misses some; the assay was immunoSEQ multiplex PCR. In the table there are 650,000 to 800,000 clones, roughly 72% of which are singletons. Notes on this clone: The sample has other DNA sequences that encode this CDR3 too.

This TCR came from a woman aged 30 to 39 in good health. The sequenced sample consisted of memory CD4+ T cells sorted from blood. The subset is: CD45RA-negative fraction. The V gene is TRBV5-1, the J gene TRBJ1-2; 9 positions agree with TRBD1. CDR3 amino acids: CASSSGTGINYGYTF. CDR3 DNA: TGCGCCAGCAGTTCCGGGACAGGGATTAACTATGGCTACACCTTC. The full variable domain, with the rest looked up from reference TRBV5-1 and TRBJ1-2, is KAGVTQTPRYLIKTRGQQVTLSCSPISGHRSVSWYQQTPGQGLQFLFEYFSETQRNKGNFPGRFSGRQFSNSRSEMNVSTLELGDSALYLCASSSGTGINYGYTFGSGTRLTVV.